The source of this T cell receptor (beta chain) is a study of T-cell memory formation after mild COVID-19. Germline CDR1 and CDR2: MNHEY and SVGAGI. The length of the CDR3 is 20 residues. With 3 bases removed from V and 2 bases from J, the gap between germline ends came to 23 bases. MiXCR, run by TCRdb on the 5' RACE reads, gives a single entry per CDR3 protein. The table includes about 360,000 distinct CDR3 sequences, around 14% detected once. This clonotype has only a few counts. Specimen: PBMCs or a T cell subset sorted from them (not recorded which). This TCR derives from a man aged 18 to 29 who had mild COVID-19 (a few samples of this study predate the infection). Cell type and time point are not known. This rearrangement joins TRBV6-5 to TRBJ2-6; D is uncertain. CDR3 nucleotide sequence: TGTGCCAGCAGTTATTTTCTGGCCGTCCCAGAAATTGCTGGGGCCAACGTCCTGACTTTC. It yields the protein CASSYFLAVPEIAGANVLTF.